These 12 T cell receptor beta chains were all obtained from the same sample, sequenced in a study of T cells after yellow fever vaccination. Via MiXCR, TCRdb re-called the 5' RACE reads, giving one row per CDR3 protein. The sample carries about 300,000 distinct CDR3 sequences, 8.7% recorded once. Here the sequenced sample was CD4+ T cells sorted from PBMCs, taken 5 days after the yellow fever booster vaccination. Receptors were obtained from a man between 18 and 35 years old who received the YFV17D yellow fever vaccine.

A note on this clonotype: The CDR3 does not end in the conserved phenylalanine or tryptophan, so this is likely a read error. The gene calls are TRBV20-1 and TRBJ1-4; D unclear. Germline V CDR1 and CDR2: DFQATT, SNEGSKA (reference sequence). V was trimmed by 6 bases and J by 8 bases, leaving 19 bases between them. CDR3 length: 14 residues. The CDR3 protein is CSAFPRALREKLFL. For the CDR3, the DNA is TGCAGTGCCTTCCCGAGGGCCTTACGCGAAAAACTGTTTCTT.

This clonotype was seen at least ten times. This chain connects TRBV27 to TRBJ1-1, with TRBD1 matching over 7 bases. CDR1 is MNHEY and CDR2 is SMNVEV in the germline V gene (reference sequence). V lost 4 bases and J lost 0; bases outside the gene matches: 8. The CDR3 runs 16 residues. As DNA, the CDR3 is TGTGCCAGCAGTTCACTGGACAGGCAAGTGAACACTGAAGCTTTCTTT. Amino acid sequence: CASSSLDRQVNTEAFF.

This clonotype occurred once. The V and J genes are TRBV4-3 and TRBJ1-1, with D tentatively TRBD1 (6 bases). Germline lookup yields CDR1 LGHNA and CDR2 YSLEER. Between the trimmed V and J ends, which lost 0 bases and 3 bases, there was a span of 8 bases. The CDR3 sequence is 14 residues long. CDR3 in DNA: TGCGCCAGCAGCCAAGATCACAGGGACACTGAAGCTTTCTTT. Amino acid sequence: CASSQDHRDTEAFF.

This clonotype has a handful of counts. The genes are TRBV24-1 and TRBJ2-3; D gene uncertain. This CDR3 has 16 amino acids. Germline CDR1 and CDR2: KGHDR and SFDVKD. The V end lost 4 bases, the J end lost 2 bases, and 15 bases lay between the germline ends. DNA of the CDR3: TGTGCCACCAGTGACTCGGGCCTTATTTCCACAGATACGCAGTATTTT. Protein: CATSDSGLISTDTQYF.

This rearrangement joins TRBV18 to TRBJ1-1; D is unresolved. The CDR3 totals 15 residues. CDR1 and CDR2 (germline): KGHSH, LQKENI. Trimming cost V 4 bases and J 3 bases, with 15 bases left between them. The CDR3 region has the DNA TGTGCCAGCTCACGAGCCCCTTCTCGGGACACTGAAGCTTTCTTT. As protein: CASSRAPSRDTEAFF.

The table lists this clonotype with a few counts. This chain joins TRBV5-5 and TRBJ1-6; D is ambiguous. Trimming took 0 bases from V and 8 from J, leaving 6 bases between them. The CDR3 loop spans 13 amino acids. CDR1 is SGHKS, CDR2 YYEKEE, per germline (reference sequence). The CDR3 DNA reads TGTGCCAGCAGCTTGGTGGCAGATTCACCCCTCCACTTT. This sequence encodes CASSLVADSPLHF.

The gene calls are TRBV6-6 and TRBJ2-4, with TRBD1 matching 7 bases. CDR3 size: 15 residues. The V and J ends lost 2 bases and 1 base, in that order; junction bases with no gene match: 2. CDR1 is MNHNY, CDR2 SVGAGI, per germline (reference sequence). CDR3: CASSYVTGAKNIQYF. The CDR3 coding sequence is TGTGCCAGCAGTTACGTGACAGGGGCCAAAAACATTCAGTACTTC.

V gene TRBV11-2 combines with J gene TRBJ1-1; TRBD1 matches at 7 bases. After removal of 5 bases from V and 3 bases from J, the junction contained 6 bases not matched to a gene. Germline V gene sequence: CDR1 SGHAT, CDR2 FQNNGV. The length of the CDR3 is 14 residues. CDR3 nucleotide sequence: TGTGCCAGCAGCGCAGGGGGTGTGTACACTGAAGCTTTCTTT. This sequence encodes CASSAGGVYTEAFF.

This sequence joins TRBV3-1 and TRBJ1-2, with TRBD1 as a possible D gene (5 bases). The length of the CDR3 is 12 residues. CDR1 LGHDT and CDR2 YNNKEL come from the germline V gene (reference sequence). V lost 4 bases, J lost 7 bases, and 10 bases lay in between. The CDR3 here is CASSPRDGGYTF. CDR3 in DNA: TGTGCCAGCAGCCCTCGGGACGGTGGCTACACCTTC.

This clonotype has ten or more counts. The chain carries TRBV6-2 or TRBV6-3 and TRBJ1-1; the D gene is possibly TRBD1 (5 bases). The CDR3 consists of 15 residues. Germline V gene sequence: CDR1 MNHEY, CDR2 SVGEGT. V was cut by 4 bases and J by 6 bases, with 18 bases left in between. The CDR3 sequence is CASSSHLGALAEAFF. The CDR3 DNA is TGTGCCAGCAGTTCCCACCTTGGGGCTCTGGCTGAAGCTTTCTTT.

V gene TRBV6-5 combines with J gene TRBJ2-1, with 9 bases that match TRBD2. The junction had 11 bases not matched to a gene; V was cut back by 8 bases and J by 9 bases. Looked up from germline, CDR1 is MNHEY and CDR2 is SVGAGI. There are 14 residues in the CDR3. The CDR3 nucleotides are TGTGCCAGCGGTGGTGGCGGGGGGGCTGTTGAGCAGTTCTTC. It is translated as CASGGGGGAVEQFF.

This clonotype came up many times. Here the CDR3 DNA reads TGTGCCAGCAGCTTATGGGCGGGGGGCTTTAATGAGCAGTTCTTC. Its translation is CASSLWAGGFNEQFF. The chain links TRBV7-2 to TRBJ2-1; the match to TRBD2 covers 8 bases. V dropped 2 bases and J dropped 7; count of bases not matched to a gene: 7. CDR1 and CDR2 (germline): SGHTA, FQGNSA. The CDR3 covers 15 residues.